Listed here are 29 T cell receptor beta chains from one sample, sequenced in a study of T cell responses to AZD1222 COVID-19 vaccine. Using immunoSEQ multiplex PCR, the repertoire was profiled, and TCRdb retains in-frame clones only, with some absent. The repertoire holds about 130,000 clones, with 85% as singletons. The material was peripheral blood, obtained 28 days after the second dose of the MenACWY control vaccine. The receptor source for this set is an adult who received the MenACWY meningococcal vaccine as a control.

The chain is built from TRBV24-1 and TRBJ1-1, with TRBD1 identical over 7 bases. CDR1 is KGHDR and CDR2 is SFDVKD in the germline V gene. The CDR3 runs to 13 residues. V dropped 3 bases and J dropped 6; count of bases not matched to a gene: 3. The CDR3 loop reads CATSDGDRAEAFF. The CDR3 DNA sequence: TGTGCCACCAGTGATGGAGACAGGGCTGAAGCTTTCTTT.

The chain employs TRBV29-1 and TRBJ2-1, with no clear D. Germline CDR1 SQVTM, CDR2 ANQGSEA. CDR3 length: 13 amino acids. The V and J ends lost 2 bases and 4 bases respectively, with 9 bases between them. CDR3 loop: CSVESRAYNEQFF. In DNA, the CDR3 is TGCAGCGTTGAAAGCCGGGCATACAATGAGCAGTTCTTC.

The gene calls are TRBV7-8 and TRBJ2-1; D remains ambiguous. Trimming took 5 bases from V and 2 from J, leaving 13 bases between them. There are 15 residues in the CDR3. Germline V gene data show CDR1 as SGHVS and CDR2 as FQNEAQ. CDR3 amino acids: CASSRRSGPYNEQFF. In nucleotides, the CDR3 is TGTGCCAGCAGCCGGCGAAGTGGGCCCTACAATGAGCAGTTCTTC. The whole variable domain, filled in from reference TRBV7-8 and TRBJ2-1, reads GAGVSQSPRYKVAKRGQDVALRCDPISGHVSLFWYQQALGQGPEFLTYFQNEAQLDKSGLPSDRFFAERPEGSVSTLKIQRTQQEDSAVYLCASSRRSGPYNEQFFGPGTRLTVL.

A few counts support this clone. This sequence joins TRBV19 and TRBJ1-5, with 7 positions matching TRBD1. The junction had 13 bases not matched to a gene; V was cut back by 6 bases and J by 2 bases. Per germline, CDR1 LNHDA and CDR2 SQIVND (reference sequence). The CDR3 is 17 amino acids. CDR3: CASSPLRQGGGNQPQHF. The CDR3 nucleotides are TGTGCCAGTAGCCCCCTCCGACAGGGTGGGGGCAATCAGCCCCAGCATTTT. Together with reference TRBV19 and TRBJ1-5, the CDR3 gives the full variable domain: DGGITQSPKYLFRKEGQNVTLSCEQNLNHDAMYWYRQDPGQGLRLIYYSQIVNDFQKGDIAEGYSVSREKKESFPLTVTSAQKNPTAFYLCASSPLRQGGGNQPQHFGDGTRLSIL.

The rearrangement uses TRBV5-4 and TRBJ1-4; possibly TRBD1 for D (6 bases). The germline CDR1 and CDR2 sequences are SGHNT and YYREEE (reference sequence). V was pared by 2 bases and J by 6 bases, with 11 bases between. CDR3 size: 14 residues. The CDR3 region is CASSFHREDEKLFF. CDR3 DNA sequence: TGTGCCAGCAGCTTCCACAGGGAAGATGAAAAACTGTTTTTT.

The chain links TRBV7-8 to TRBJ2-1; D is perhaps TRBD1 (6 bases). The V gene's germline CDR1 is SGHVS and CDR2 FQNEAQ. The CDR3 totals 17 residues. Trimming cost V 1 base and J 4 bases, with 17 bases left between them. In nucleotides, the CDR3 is TGTGCCAGCAGCTTAGGGCGTCCGGGACACACGTACAATGAGCAGTTCTTC. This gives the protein CASSLGRPGHTYNEQFF.

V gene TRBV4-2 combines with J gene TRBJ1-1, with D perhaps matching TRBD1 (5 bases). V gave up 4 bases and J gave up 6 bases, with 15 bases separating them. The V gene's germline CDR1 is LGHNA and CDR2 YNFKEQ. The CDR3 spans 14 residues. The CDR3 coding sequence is TGTGCCAGCAGCCGGGACCGGCTCAATGCTGAAGCTTTCTTT. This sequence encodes CASSRDRLNAEAFF.

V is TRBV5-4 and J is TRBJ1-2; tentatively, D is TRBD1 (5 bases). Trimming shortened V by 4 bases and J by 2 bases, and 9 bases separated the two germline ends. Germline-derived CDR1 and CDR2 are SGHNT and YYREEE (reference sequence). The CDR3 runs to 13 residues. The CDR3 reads CASSREGNYGYTF. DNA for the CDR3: TGTGCCAGCAGCCGGGAGGGGAACTATGGCTACACCTTC.

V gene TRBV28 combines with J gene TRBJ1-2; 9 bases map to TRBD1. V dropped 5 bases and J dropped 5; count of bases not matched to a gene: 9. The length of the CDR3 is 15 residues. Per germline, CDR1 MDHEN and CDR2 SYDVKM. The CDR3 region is CASSRPGQGLYGYTF. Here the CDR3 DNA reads TGTGCCAGCAGTCGACCGGGACAGGGATTATATGGCTACACCTTC.

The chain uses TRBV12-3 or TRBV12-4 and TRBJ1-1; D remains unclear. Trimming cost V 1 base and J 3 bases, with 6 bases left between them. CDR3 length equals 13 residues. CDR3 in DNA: TGTGCCAGCAGTTTAGGGCGTGACACTGAAGCTTTCTTT. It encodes CASSLGRDTEAFF.

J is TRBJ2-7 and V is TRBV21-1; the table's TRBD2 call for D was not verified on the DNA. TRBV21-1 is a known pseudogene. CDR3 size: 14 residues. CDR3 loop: CASSKAGSGAEQYV. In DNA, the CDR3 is TGTGCCAGCAGCAAAGCAGGCAGCGGGGCCGAGCAGTACGTC.

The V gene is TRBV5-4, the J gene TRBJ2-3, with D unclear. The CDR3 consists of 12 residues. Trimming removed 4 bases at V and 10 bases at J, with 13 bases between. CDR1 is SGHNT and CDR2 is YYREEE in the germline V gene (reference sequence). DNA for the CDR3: TGTGCCAGCAGCCTGAAAGCAATGGCGCAGTATTTT. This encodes CASSLKAMAQYF. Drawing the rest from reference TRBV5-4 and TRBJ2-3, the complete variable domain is ETGVTQSPTHLIKTRGQQVTLRCSSQSGHNTVSWYQQALGQGPQFIFQYYREEENGRGNFPPRFSGLQFPNYSSELNVNALELDDSALYLCASSLKAMAQYFGPGTRLTVL.

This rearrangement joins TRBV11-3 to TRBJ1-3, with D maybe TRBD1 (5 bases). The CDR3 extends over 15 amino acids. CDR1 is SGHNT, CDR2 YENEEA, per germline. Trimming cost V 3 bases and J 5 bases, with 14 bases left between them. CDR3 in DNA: TGTGCCAGCAGCTTGCGGGACTGGGGTCGAAACACCATATATTTT. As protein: CASSLRDWGRNTIYF.

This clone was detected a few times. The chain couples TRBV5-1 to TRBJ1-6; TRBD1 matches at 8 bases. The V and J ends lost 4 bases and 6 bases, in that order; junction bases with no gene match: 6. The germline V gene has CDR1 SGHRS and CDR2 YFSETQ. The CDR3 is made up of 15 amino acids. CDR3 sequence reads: CASSAGQEGNSPLHF. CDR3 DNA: TGCGCCAGCAGCGCGGGACAGGAGGGTAATTCACCCCTCCACTTT. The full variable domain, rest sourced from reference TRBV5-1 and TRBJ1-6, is KAGVTQTPRYLIKTRGQQVTLSCSPISGHRSVSWYQQTPGQGLQFLFEYFSETQRNKGNFPGRFSGRQFSNSRSEMNVSTLELGDSALYLCASSAGQEGNSPLHFGNGTRLTVT.

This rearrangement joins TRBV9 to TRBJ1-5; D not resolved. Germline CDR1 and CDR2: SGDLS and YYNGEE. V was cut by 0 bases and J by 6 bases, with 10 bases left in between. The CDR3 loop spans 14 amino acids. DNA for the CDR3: TGTGCCAGCAGCGTAGGGGGAAAGCTTCAGCCCCAGCATTTT. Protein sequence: CASSVGGKLQPQHF. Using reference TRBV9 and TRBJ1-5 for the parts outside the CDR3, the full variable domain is DSGVTQTPKHLITATGQRVTLRCSPRSGDLSVYWYQQSLDQGLQFLIQYYNGEERAKGNILERFSAQQFPDLHSELNLSSLELGDSALYFCASSVGGKLQPQHFGDGTRLSIL.

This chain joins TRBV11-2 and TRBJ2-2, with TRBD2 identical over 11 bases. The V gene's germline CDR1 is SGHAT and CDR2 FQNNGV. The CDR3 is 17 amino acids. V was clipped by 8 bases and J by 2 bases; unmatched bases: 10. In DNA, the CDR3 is TGTGCCAGCTTTGGGGATAGCGGGAGGGCCAACACCGGGGAGCTGTTTTTT. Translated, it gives CASFGDSGRANTGELFF.

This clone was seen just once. The DNA for the CDR3 is TGTGCCAGCAGTGATTTAACCCGGGAGCAGTACTTC. It translates to CASSDLTREQYF. The V gene is TRBV25-1, the J gene TRBJ2-7; no firm D call. Trimming pared 3 bases from V and 7 bases from J, leaving 10 bases between. This CDR3 has 12 amino acids. Germline V gene data show CDR1 as MGHDK and CDR2 as SYGVNS.

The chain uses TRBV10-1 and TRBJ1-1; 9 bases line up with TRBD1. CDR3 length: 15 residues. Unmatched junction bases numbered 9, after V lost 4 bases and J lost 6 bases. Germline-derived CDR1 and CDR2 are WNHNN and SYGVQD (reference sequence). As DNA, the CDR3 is TGCGCCAGCAGTGTGAGAGGACAGGGGAGTTCTGAAGCTTTCTTT. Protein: CASSVRGQGSSEAFF.

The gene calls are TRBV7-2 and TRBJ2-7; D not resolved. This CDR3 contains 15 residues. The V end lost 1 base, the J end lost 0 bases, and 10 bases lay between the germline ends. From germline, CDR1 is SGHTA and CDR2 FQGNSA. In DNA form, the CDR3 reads TGTGCCAGCAGCTTAGAAACAGTCGTCTCCTACGAGCAGTACTTC. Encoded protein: CASSLETVVSYEQYF. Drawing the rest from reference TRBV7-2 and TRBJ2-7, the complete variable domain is GAGVSQSPSNKVTEKGKDVELRCDPISGHTALYWYRQSLGQGLEFLIYFQGNSAPDKSGLPSDRFSAERTGGSVSTLTIQRTQQEDSAVYLCASSLETVVSYEQYFGPGTRLTVT.

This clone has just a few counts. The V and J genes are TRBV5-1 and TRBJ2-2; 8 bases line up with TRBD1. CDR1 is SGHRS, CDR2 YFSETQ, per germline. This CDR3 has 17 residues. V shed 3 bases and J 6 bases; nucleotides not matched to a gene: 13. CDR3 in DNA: TGCGCCAGCAGCTACTCCGGACAGGGCGGGTTTGCCGGGGAGCTGTTTTTT. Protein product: CASSYSGQGGFAGELFF.

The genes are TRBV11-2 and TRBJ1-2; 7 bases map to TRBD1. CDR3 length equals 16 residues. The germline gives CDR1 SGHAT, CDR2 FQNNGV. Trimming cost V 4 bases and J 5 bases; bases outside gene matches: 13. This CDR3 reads CASSSFSPRGGYGYTF. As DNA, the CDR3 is TGTGCCAGCAGCTCCTTCTCCCCCAGGGGGGGATATGGCTACACCTTC.

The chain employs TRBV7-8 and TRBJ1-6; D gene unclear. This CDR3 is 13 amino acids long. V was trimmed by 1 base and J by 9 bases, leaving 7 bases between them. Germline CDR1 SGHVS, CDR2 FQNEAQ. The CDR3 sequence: CASSLEMGSPLHF. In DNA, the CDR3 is TGTGCCAGCAGCTTAGAGATGGGTTCACCCCTCCACTTT.

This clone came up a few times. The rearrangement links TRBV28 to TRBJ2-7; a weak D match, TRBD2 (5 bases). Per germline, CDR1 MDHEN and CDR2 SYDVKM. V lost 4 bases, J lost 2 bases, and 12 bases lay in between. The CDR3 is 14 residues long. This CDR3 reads CASSSGLLPYEQYF. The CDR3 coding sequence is TGTGCCAGCAGTTCCGGACTTCTACCCTACGAGCAGTACTTC.

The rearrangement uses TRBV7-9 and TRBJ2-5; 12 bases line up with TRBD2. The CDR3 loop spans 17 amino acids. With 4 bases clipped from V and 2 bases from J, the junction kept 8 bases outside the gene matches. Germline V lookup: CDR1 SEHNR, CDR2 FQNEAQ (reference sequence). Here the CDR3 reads CASSSHKLAGGQETQYF. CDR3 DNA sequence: TGTGCCAGCAGCTCCCACAAGCTAGCGGGGGGGCAAGAGACCCAGTACTTC. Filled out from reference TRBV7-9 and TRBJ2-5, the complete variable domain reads DTGVSQNPRHKITKRGQNVTFRCDPISEHNRLYWYRQTLGQGPEFLTYFQNEAQLEKSRLLSDRFSAERPKGSFSTLEIQRTEQGDSAMYLCASSSHKLAGGQETQYFGPGTRLLVL.

CDR3 bases: TGTGCCAGCAGCAAGACTCGGGACAGGGCGCAAAAAAGCTCTGGAAACACCATATATTTT. Encoded protein: CASSKTRDRAQKSSGNTIYF. The chain uses TRBV21-1 and TRBJ1-3; TRBD1 is the table's D call, not checked against the DNA. TRBV21-1 constitutes a pseudogene. CDR3 length: 20 amino acids.

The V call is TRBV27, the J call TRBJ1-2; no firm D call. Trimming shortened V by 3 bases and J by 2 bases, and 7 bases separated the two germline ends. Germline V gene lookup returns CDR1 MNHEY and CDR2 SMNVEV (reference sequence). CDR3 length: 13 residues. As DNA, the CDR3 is TGTGCCAGCAGTTTTAGGGAGAACTATGGCTACACCTTC. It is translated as CASSFRENYGYTF.

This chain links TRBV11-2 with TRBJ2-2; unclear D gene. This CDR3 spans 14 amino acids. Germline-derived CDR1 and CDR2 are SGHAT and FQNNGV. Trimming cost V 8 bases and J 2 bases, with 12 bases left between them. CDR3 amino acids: CASPVSSNTGELFF. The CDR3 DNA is TGTGCCAGCCCCGTGAGTAGTAACACCGGGGAGCTGTTTTTT.

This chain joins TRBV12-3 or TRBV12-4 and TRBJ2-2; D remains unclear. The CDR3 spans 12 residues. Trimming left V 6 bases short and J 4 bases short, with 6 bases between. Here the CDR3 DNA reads TGTGCCAGCAGCGAACGCACCGGGGAGCTGTTTTTT. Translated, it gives CASSERTGELFF.

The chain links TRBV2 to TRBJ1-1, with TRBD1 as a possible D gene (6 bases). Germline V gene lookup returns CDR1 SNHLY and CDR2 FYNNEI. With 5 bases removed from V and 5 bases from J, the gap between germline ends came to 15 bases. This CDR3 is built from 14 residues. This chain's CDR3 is CASSPGGQRTEAFF. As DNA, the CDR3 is TGTGCCAGCAGTCCTGGTGGACAGCGGACTGAAGCTTTCTTT.